This is a list of T cell receptor beta chains from one sample in a study of T-cell reconstitution after alpha-beta-depleted transplantation in children. In TCRdb, the PCR reads were re-called with MiXCR into one record per CDR3 protein. The sample carries about 500,000 distinct CDR3 sequences, 32% recorded once. Sample: PBMCs from the stem cell graft donor, taken from the stem cell graft. Source of these receptors: a human donor who donated a stem cell graft to a child with aplastic anemia. CDR3s include the opening cysteine and the closing phenylalanine or tryptophan. Each record gives: V gene, J gene, D gene, clone size, CDR3 protein, CDR3 DNA. The D gene is left open where the match is weak. Expanded clones are given a class, and other clones once, few, many or no size at all.

v_gene: TRBV21-1
j_gene: TRBJ2-4
d_gene: .
abundance: .
CDR3aa: CASSKVGGPAKNIQYF
CDR3nt: TGTGCCAGCAGCAAAGTAGGGGGGCCAGCCAAAAACATTCAGTACTTC

v_gene: TRBV25-1
j_gene: TRBJ2-5
d_gene: .
abundance: few
CDR3aa: CASTLSETQYF
CDR3nt: TGTGCCAGCACCCTCTCTGAGACCCAGTACTTC

v_gene: TRBV12-3/TRBV12-4
j_gene: TRBJ2-1
d_gene: TRBD2
abundance: few
CDR3aa: CASSLARLAGASYNEQFF
CDR3nt: TGTGCCAGCAGTTTAGCCAGGCTAGCGGGAGCATCCTACAATGAGCAGTTCTTC

v_gene: TRBV29-1
j_gene: TRBJ1-4
d_gene: .
abundance: .
CDR3aa: CSVGGFGEKLFF
CDR3nt: TGCAGCGTTGGGGGGTTTGGAGAAAAACTGTTTTTT

v_gene: TRBV4-3
j_gene: TRBJ2-7
d_gene: .
abundance: few
CDR3aa: CASSQDYRDQQYF
CDR3nt: TGCGCCAGCAGCCAAGACTACAGGGACCAGCAGTACTTC

v_gene: TRBV12-3/TRBV12-4
j_gene: TRBJ1-1
d_gene: TRBD1
abundance: .
CDR3aa: CASSLKLVTGGLNTEAFF
CDR3nt: TGTGCCAGCAGTTTAAAGTTAGTGACAGGGGGACTGAACACTGAAGCTTTCTTT

v_gene: TRBV6-6
j_gene: TRBJ1-5
d_gene: .
abundance: .
CDR3aa: CASSSLDQPQHF
CDR3nt: TGTGCCAGCAGTTCCCTGGATCAGCCCCAGCATTTT

v_gene: TRBV4-1
j_gene: TRBJ1-5
d_gene: .
abundance: .
CDR3aa: CASSQDLRGRIQPQHF
CDR3nt: TGCGCCAGCAGCCAAGATCTGCGAGGGCGCATCCAGCCCCAGCATTTT

v_gene: TRBV28
j_gene: TRBJ2-3
d_gene: .
abundance: .
CDR3aa: CATDLSQGRTDTQYF
CDR3nt: TGTGCCACTGATCTTTCACAGGGTCGTACAGATACGCAGTATTTT

v_gene: TRBV12-3/TRBV12-4
j_gene: TRBJ1-2
d_gene: TRBD1
abundance: few
CDR3aa: CASSFPAGTAYGYTF
CDR3nt: TGTGCCAGCAGTTTCCCGGCCGGGACAGCCTATGGCTACACCTTC

v_gene: TRBV20-1
j_gene: TRBJ1-6
d_gene: .
abundance: few
CDR3aa: CSAHPPGQENSPLHF
CDR3nt: TGCAGTGCTCATCCACCGGGACAAGAAAATTCACCCCTCCACTTT

v_gene: TRBV19
j_gene: TRBJ1-5
d_gene: .
abundance: .
CDR3aa: CASSPSRDRPQHF
CDR3nt: TGTGCCAGTAGCCCGAGCCGGGATCGGCCCCAGCATTTT

v_gene: TRBV29-1
j_gene: TRBJ2-5
d_gene: TRBD1
abundance: .
CDR3aa: CSVEGTGQGGQETQYF
CDR3nt: TGCAGCGTTGAAGGGACGGGACAGGGGGGCCAAGAGACCCAGTACTTC

v_gene: TRBV24-1
j_gene: TRBJ1-5
d_gene: .
abundance: few
CDR3aa: CATSGLGSQPQHF
CDR3nt: TGTGCCACCAGCGGACTTGGTAGTCAGCCCCAGCATTTT

v_gene: TRBV12-3/TRBV12-4
j_gene: TRBJ1-1
d_gene: .
abundance: many
CDR3aa: CASSLEGATEAFF
CDR3nt: TGTGCCAGCAGTTTGGAAGGCGCCACTGAAGCTTTCTTT

v_gene: TRBV5-4
j_gene: TRBJ2-4
d_gene: .
abundance: .
CDR3aa: CASSLGAGRRAKNIQYF
CDR3nt: TGTGCCAGCAGCTTGGGGGCAGGGAGGAGGGCCAAAAACATTCAGTACTTC